The 30 T cell receptor beta chains given below trace back to one sample, sequenced in a study of CD8+ T cells in alopecia areata. Sequencing relied on a cDNA template that was reverse transcribed from extracted RNA. Measured with immunoSEQ multiplex PCR; TCRdb has only the in-frame clones, and not every one. The sample has 160,000 or so clones; roughly 60% are singletons. The treatment here: oral pan-JAK inhibitor, 5-10 mg twice daily. Material: CD4+ T cells sorted from blood, obtained at approximately week 55, from a patient treated with tofacitinib. The receptors stem from a human donor with alopecia areata.

A few counts support this clone. The CDR3 here is CASSVPWDIGVQGYEQYF. CDR3 DNA sequence: TGTGCCAGCAGTGTACCGTGGGACATCGGGGTTCAAGGCTACGAGCAGTACTTC. The V call is TRBV5-6, the J call TRBJ2-7; TRBD1 is a possible D gene (6 bases). Trimming pared 5 bases from V and 3 bases from J, leaving 27 bases between. The CDR3 has 18 amino acids. Germline assignment: CDR1 SGHDT and CDR2 YYEEEE.

V is TRBV27 and J is TRBJ2-5, with D unresolved. Trimming removed 0 bases from V and 1 base from J, with 3 bases in between. Germline V gives CDR1 MNHEY, CDR2 SMNVEV (reference sequence). The CDR3 extends over 13 amino acids. CDR3 amino acids: CASSLSIQETQYF. The CDR3 coding sequence is TGTGCCAGCAGTTTATCGATCCAAGAGACCCAGTACTTC.

The rearrangement uses TRBV5-1 and TRBJ2-1; no reliable D call. The CDR3 is made up of 15 amino acids. Germline V lookup: CDR1 SGHRS, CDR2 YFSETQ. Trimming removed 0 bases at V and 1 base at J, with 8 bases between. The CDR3 DNA is TGCGCCAGCAGCTTGGTGGGTGAATCCTACAATGAGCAGTTCTTC. Amino acids: CASSLVGESYNEQFF.

This clone has only a few counts. The chain is built from TRBV7-9 and TRBJ1-1; maybe TRBD1 (6 bases). CDR1 is SEHNR and CDR2 is FQNEAQ in the germline V gene (reference sequence). The CDR3 is made up of 13 amino acids. CDR3 loop: CVSGGRPNTEAFF. The CDR3 DNA reads as TGTGTCAGTGGGGGCCGACCGAACACTGAAGCTTTCTTT.

In its sample, this clone was seen a few times. J is TRBJ2-5 and V is TRBV15; 11 bases are a match to TRBD2. V was clipped by 7 bases and J by 3 bases; unmatched bases: 4. Looked up from germline, CDR1 is LNHNV and CDR2 is YYDKDF (reference sequence). The CDR3 is made up of 14 amino acids. This CDR3 reads CATKLLAGEETQYF. The CDR3 nucleotides read TGTGCCACCAAGCTACTAGCGGGGGAAGAGACCCAGTACTTC.

This chain joins TRBV29-1 and TRBJ2-7; possibly TRBD1 for D (5 bases). The CDR3 contains 11 residues. Germline values: CDR1 SQVTM, CDR2 ANQGSEA. Trimming cost V 6 bases and J 2 bases, with 8 bases left between them. CDR3: CSVTAPYEQYF. CDR3 nucleotides: TGCAGCGTGACAGCACCCTACGAGCAGTACTTC.

There are a few counts of this clone. The CDR3 reads CSVERGLFSEQFF. CDR3 sequence (DNA): TGCAGCGTTGAACGGGGGTTATTCAGTGAGCAGTTCTTC. This chain connects TRBV29-1 to TRBJ2-1; perhaps TRBD2 as D (6 bases). The CDR3 consists of 13 residues. The germline gives CDR1 SQVTM, CDR2 ANQGSEA. V lost 2 bases to trimming and J lost 9 bases, with 14 bases between them.

CDR3 sequence (DNA): TGCGCCAGCAGCCAAGGGACAGGGGTGGGCTACAATGAGCAGTTCTTC. This encodes CASSQGTGVGYNEQFF. V is TRBV4-1 and J is TRBJ2-1; 9 bases are shared with TRBD1. Germline V gene lookup returns CDR1 MGHRA and CDR2 YSYEKL. The CDR3 is 16 residues long. V was clipped by 1 base and J by 3 bases; unmatched bases: 4.

V usage is TRBV30 and J usage is TRBJ1-6; D not resolved. Germline V gives CDR1 GTSNPN, CDR2 SVGIG (reference sequence). CDR3 length: 13 amino acids. With 8 bases removed from V and 7 bases from J, the gap between germline ends came to 15 bases. The CDR3 DNA sequence: TGTGCCATGGCCCAGCAGAACAATTCACCCCTCCACTTT. It translates to CAMAQQNNSPLHF.

The chain recombines TRBV5-6 with TRBJ2-7; TRBD2 agrees at 8 bases. With V trimmed by 0 bases and J by 6 bases, 2 bases remained unmatched. CDR3 length equals 13 residues. Germline-derived CDR1 and CDR2 are SGHDT and YYEEEE. Here the CDR3 DNA reads TGTGCCAGCAGCTTGGCGACTAGCGCCGAGCAGTACTTC. Amino acids: CASSLATSAEQYF. Variable domain in full (rest from reference TRBV5-6 and TRBJ2-7): DAGVTQSPTHLIKTRGQQVTLRCSPKSGHDTVSWYQQALGQGPQFIFQYYEEEERQRGNFPDRFSGHQFPNYSSELNVNALLLGDSALYLCASSLATSAEQYFGPGTRLTVT.

This clone was detected only once. The chain employs TRBV6-1 and TRBJ2-2; the D is unclear. The CDR3 totals 13 residues. Looked up from germline, CDR1 is MNHNS and CDR2 is SASEGT. Trimming pared 6 bases from V and 9 bases from J, leaving 14 bases between. CDR3: CASSQDLSRELFF. CDR3 nucleotide sequence: TGTGCCAGCAGCCAAGACCTGTCCCGGGAGCTGTTTTTT.

The V call is TRBV29-1, the J call TRBJ1-1; D remains ambiguous. Trimming stripped 3 bases from V and 9 bases from J, with 8 bases between. The CDR3 has 10 residues. The germline V gene has CDR1 SQVTM and CDR2 ANQGSEA. As DNA, the CDR3 is TGCAGCGTTGATACGGATAAAGCTTTCTTT. This sequence encodes CSVDTDKAFF.

The chain carries TRBV2 and TRBJ2-7, with TRBD1 identical over 7 bases. Germline values: CDR1 SNHLY, CDR2 FYNNEI. The V gene end was trimmed by 10 bases and the J gene end by 2 bases; junction bases not matched to a gene: 5. The CDR3 totals 12 residues. The CDR3 region is CATGQAPYEQYF. The CDR3 DNA is TGTGCCACCGGACAGGCTCCCTACGAGCAGTACTTC.

This clone appeared a few times. The chain is built from TRBV7-2 and TRBJ2-3; 7 bases are shared with TRBD1. CDR1 and CDR2 from the germline V gene are SGHTA and FQGNSA. The length of the CDR3 is 15 residues. The J segment lost 0 bases and the V segment lost 4 bases, leaving 4 bases of the junction unmatched. CDR3 protein: CASSSRTGSTDTQYF. As DNA, the CDR3 is TGTGCCAGCAGCTCCCGGACAGGCAGCACAGATACGCAGTATTTT.

V and J are TRBV7-9 and TRBJ2-6; D is perhaps TRBD1 (5 bases). This CDR3 is built from 16 residues. The V end lost 4 bases, the J end lost 6 bases, and 16 bases lay between the germline ends. The V gene's germline CDR1 is SEHNR and CDR2 FQNEAQ (reference sequence). CDR3 protein: CASSSVEGAEANVLTF. The CDR3 nucleotides are TGTGCCAGCAGCTCGGTGGAAGGGGCCGAGGCCAACGTCCTGACTTTC.

Remarks on this clone: The junction departs from the called germline gene at one end, perhaps through a read error. The V gene is TRBV7-7, the J gene TRBJ2-5, with 8 positions matching TRBD1. Germline V CDR1 and CDR2: SSHAT, FNYEAQ (reference sequence). CDR3 length: 15 residues. The CDR3 spells CASSWGTGKEETQYF. CDR3 nucleotides: TGTGCTAGCAGCTGGGGGACAGGCAAAGAAGAGACCCAGTACTTC. The whole variable domain, remainder taken from reference TRBV7-7 and TRBJ2-5, is GAGVSQSPRYKVTKRGQDVTLRCDPISSHATLYWYQQALGQGPEFLTYFNYEAQPDKSGLPSDRFSAERPEGSISTLTIQRTEQRDSAMYRCASSWGTGKEETQYFGPGTRLLVL.

This clone was observed a few times. V is TRBV30 and J is TRBJ1-2, with no clear D. CDR1 and CDR2 from the germline V gene are GTSNPN and SVGIG (reference sequence). Trimming cost V 5 bases and J 8 bases, with 21 bases left between them. This CDR3 has 14 residues. CDR3 region: CAWLTLRTPKGYTF. The CDR3 DNA reads as TGTGCCTGGCTTACACTCCGGACGCCCAAGGGCTACACCTTC.

The chain has TRBV30 and TRBJ1-5; possible D gene TRBD1, 5 bases. Germline lookup yields CDR1 GTSNPN and CDR2 SVGIG (reference sequence). CDR3 length: 14 residues. V lost 4 bases to trimming and J lost 3 bases, with 13 bases between them. CDR3: CAWNSGPNNQPQHF. CDR3 sequence (DNA): TGTGCCTGGAACTCGGGACCGAACAATCAGCCCCAGCATTTT. Full variable domain (remainder filled in from reference TRBV30 and TRBJ1-5): SQTIHQWPATLVQPVGSPLSLECTVEGTSNPNLYWYRQAAGRGLQLLFYSVGIGQISSEVPQNLSASRPQDRQFILSSKKLLLSDSGFYLCAWNSGPNNQPQHFGDGTRLSIL.

The chain recombines TRBV25-1 with TRBJ1-6; TRBD1 aligns across 8 bases. J gave up 5 bases and V 5 bases, and 11 bases lay outside the gene matches. The germline gives CDR1 MGHDK, CDR2 SYGVNS. CDR3 length equals 17 residues. CDR3 bases: TGTGCCAGCAGTTCCCCCGGGACAGGTGTCAATAATTCACCCCTCCACTTT. Translation gives CASSSPGTGVNNSPLHF.

The sample holds a few counts of this clone. V usage is TRBV6-5 and J usage is TRBJ2-5, with a possible D match to TRBD1 (6 bases). Trimming cost V 3 bases and J 7 bases, with 18 bases left between them. Germline assignment: CDR1 MNHEY and CDR2 SVGAGI. The CDR3 is made up of 15 amino acids. DNA of the CDR3: TGTGCCAGCAGTTATGGCGCGACAGGAAGAGGGACCCAGTACTTC. As protein: CASSYGATGRGTQYF.

The chain is built from TRBV27 and TRBJ1-2, with TRBD1 as a possible D gene (5 bases). Per the germline V gene, CDR1 is MNHEY and CDR2 is SMNVEV (reference sequence). CDR3 length: 13 amino acids. V was cut by 2 bases and J by 3 bases, with 7 bases left in between. The CDR3 is CASSLGGDYGYTF. The CDR3 DNA is TGTGCCAGCAGTTTAGGAGGGGACTATGGCTACACCTTC.

Details on this clone: The sample carries other DNA sequences with the same CDR3. This chain joins TRBV12-5 and TRBJ2-3; D ambiguous. CDR3 length: 15 residues. Per the germline V gene, CDR1 is LGHNT and CDR2 is FRNRAP. V dropped 1 base and J dropped 0 bases, with 8 bases sitting between them. The CDR3 reads CASGLDNPSTDTQYF. CDR3 DNA sequence: TGTGCTAGTGGTTTGGACAACCCTAGCACAGATACGCAGTATTTT.

J is TRBJ1-1 and V is TRBV5-1; weak D call: TRBD1 (5 bases). The CDR3 runs 12 residues. The germline V gene encodes CDR1 SGHRS and CDR2 YFSETQ. Deletions cut 4 bases from V and 9 bases from J, with 13 bases between. The CDR3 DNA sequence: TGCGCCAGCAGCCGAGACAGTTCCCAAGCTTTCTTT. It yields the protein CASSRDSSQAFF.

Written as DNA, the CDR3 is TGTGCCAGCAGCCCGGGGCAGGGAGGGATGAACACTGAAGCTTTCTTT. Amino acid sequence: CASSPGQGGMNTEAFF. The rearrangement links TRBV11-3 to TRBJ1-1; D possibly corresponds to TRBD1 (5 bases). Germline V gene sequence: CDR1 SGHNT, CDR2 YENEEA. Trimming took off 5 bases at V and 0 bases at J, with 16 bases between the two ends. The CDR3 extends over 16 amino acids.

In its sample, this clone was seen once. This rearrangement joins TRBV29-1 to TRBJ1-1; 9 bases match TRBD1. The V segment lost 4 bases and the J segment 4 bases; nucleotides outside the gene matches: 4. The CDR3 spans 13 residues. Germline V gene lookup returns CDR1 SQVTM and CDR2 ANQGSEA. The DNA for the CDR3 is TGCAGCGTTGCAGGACAGGGGATCACTGAAGCTTTCTTT. It translates to CSVAGQGITEAFF.

The J gene is TRBJ2-7, the V gene TRBV7-2; D is possibly TRBD1 (5 bases). This CDR3 has 13 amino acids. The V end was cut by 8 bases, the J end by 5 bases, with 16 bases between. Germline values: CDR1 SGHTA, CDR2 FQGNSA. CDR3 protein: CASATQGIHEQYF. CDR3 sequence (DNA): TGTGCCAGCGCCACGCAGGGTATCCACGAGCAGTACTTC.

The chain carries TRBV20-1 and TRBJ2-1, with TRBD1 as a possible D gene (6 bases). Germline V gene data show CDR1 as DFQATT and CDR2 as SNEGSKA (reference sequence). The CDR3 sequence is 10 residues long. The ends were cut back, 7 bases at V and 10 bases at J, with 11 bases in the middle. The CDR3 nucleotides are TGCAGTGTTGCCGGGACAGAGCAGTTCTTC. Translated: CSVAGTEQFF.

This clone was seen a handful of times. The rearrangement joins TRBV5-1 to TRBJ2-3; a weak D match, TRBD1 (7 bases). Looked up from germline, CDR1 is SGHRS and CDR2 is YFSETQ. The CDR3 is 15 residues long. V lost 6 bases to trimming and J lost 2 bases, with 16 bases between them. CDR3 DNA sequence: TGCGCCAGCATCCGGACAGGAGGGCACACAGATACGCAGTATTTT. It yields the protein CASIRTGGHTDTQYF.

This clone was seen more than once but under ten times. V usage is TRBV6-1 and J usage is TRBJ2-5; perhaps TRBD2 as D (7 bases). Germline assignment: CDR1 MNHNS and CDR2 SASEGT. The germline V and J ends were trimmed by 6 bases and 4 bases, with 12 bases remaining between them. The CDR3 runs 13 residues. CDR3: CASRTGRAETQYF. The CDR3 nucleotides are TGTGCCAGCAGAACAGGGAGGGCAGAGACCCAGTACTTC.

The V and J genes are TRBV10-2 and TRBJ2-2, with D possibly being TRBD1 (6 bases). In germline, CDR1 is WSHSY, CDR2 SAAADI. The CDR3 runs to 14 residues. Trimming stripped 3 bases from V and 4 bases from J, with 9 bases between. The CDR3 DNA sequence: TGCGCCAGCAGTGAACAGGGAGTCACCGGGGAGCTGTTTTTT. This encodes CASSEQGVTGELFF.